This entry is about one T cell receptor (beta chain). The source of the sample is a study of T cell responses to AZD1222 COVID-19 vaccine. Profiling relied on immunoSEQ multiplex PCR, and the TCRdb table lists in-frame clones only, not all of them. There are about 83,000 clones in the sample; more than 75% occur only once, and roughly 4.5% lies in the top ten. The CDR3 length is 15 residues. V lost 1 base and J lost 4, with 13 bases in between. Germline loops: CDR1 MGHRA, CDR2 YSYEKL. The sequence was obtained from an adult in good health. Material: peripheral blood, obtained on day 0 of MenACWY control vaccination. The V gene is TRBV4-1, the J gene TRBJ1-1, with D hard to call. CDR3 sequence reads: CASSQVLGLGTEAFF. In nucleotides, the CDR3 is TGCGCCAGCAGCCAAGTTTTAGGCCTCGGCACTGAAGCTTTCTTT.